The 27 T cell receptor beta chains presented below share a single source sample, sequenced in a study of shared clonotypes between healthy human individuals. Sequencing used immunoSEQ multiplex PCR; TCRdb keeps in-frame clones, though not all of them. The table has about 2.2 million clones, about 93% seen once. It was CD45RO-negative cells, positively selected for CCR7, that made up naive CD8 cells, with terminally differentiated effector memory CD45RA+ cells excluded. The source material was naive CD8+ T cells from PBMCs. The receptors shown here come from a man aged 18 to 30 in good health. Some clones in this sample may be carry-over from other donors' samples.

The chain has TRBV27 and TRBJ2-6, with D possibly TRBD1 on 7 matching bases. This CDR3 has 18 amino acids. Germline V lookup: CDR1 MNHEY, CDR2 SMNVEV (reference sequence). V was trimmed by 0 bases and J by 4 bases, leaving 16 bases between them. The CDR3, as DNA: TGTGCCAGCAGTTTATCGGCCAGGGGGGTGACCGGGGCCAACGTCCTGACTTTC. This translates into CASSLSARGVTGANVLTF.

The chain combines TRBV28 with TRBJ1-2; D not resolved. Per the germline V gene, CDR1 is MDHEN and CDR2 is SYDVKM. Trimming took off 4 bases at V and 3 bases at J, with 18 bases between the two ends. This CDR3 is built from 16 residues. Written as DNA, the CDR3 is TGTGCCAGCAGTTCCAATCGGGAAGGCGGCTACTATGGCTACACCTTC. Protein product: CASSSNREGGYYGYTF.

The chain carries TRBV25-1 and TRBJ2-1; either TRBD1 or TRBD2 may supply D (5 bases each). Looked up from germline, CDR1 is MGHDK and CDR2 is SYGVNS. Trimming stripped 3 bases from V and 10 bases from J, with 19 bases between. The CDR3 has 15 amino acids. The CDR3 sequence is CASSDPPTVGEEQFF. In nucleotides, the CDR3 is TGTGCCAGCAGTGACCCCCCTACGGTGGGGGAAGAGCAGTTCTTC. Full variable domain (missing parts from reference TRBV25-1 and TRBJ2-1): EADIYQTPRYLVIGTGKKITLECSQTMGHDKMYWYQQDPGMELHLIHYSYGVNSTEKGDLSSESTVSRIRTEHFPLTLESARPSHTSQYLCASSDPPTVGEEQFFGPGTRLTVL.

The chain uses TRBV5-4 and TRBJ1-1, with TRBD1 as a possible D gene (5 bases). The CDR3 length is 14 residues. V was clipped by 7 bases and J by 0 bases, with 13 bases between them. CDR1 is SGHNT, CDR2 YYREEE, per germline (reference sequence). In DNA form, the CDR3 reads TGTGCCAGCGCCCGAGGGACGCTGAACACTGAAGCTTTCTTT. It encodes CASARGTLNTEAFF.

As concerns this clone: The sample carries other DNA sequences with the same CDR3. The chain carries TRBV2 and TRBJ1-5; D call uncertain. Deletions cut 0 bases from V and 7 bases from J, with 4 bases between. There are 12 residues in the CDR3. Per the germline V gene, CDR1 is SNHLY and CDR2 is FYNNEI. The CDR3 nucleotides read TGTGCCAGCAGTGAAGCAGGACAGCCCCAGCATTTT. Its translation: CASSEAGQPQHF.

Only one count was recorded for this clone. The J gene is TRBJ2-1, the V gene TRBV10-3; weak D call: TRBD2 (6 bases). Trimming left V 4 bases short and J 4 bases short, with 14 bases between. Germline V lookup: CDR1 ENHRY, CDR2 SYGVKD. CDR3 length equals 15 residues. DNA of the CDR3: TGTGCCATCAGTGGGGTAGGACTAATATACAATGAGCAGTTCTTC. Protein product: CAISGVGLIYNEQFF.

Only a few counts were recorded for this clone. V usage is TRBV29-1 and J usage is TRBJ1-1; TRBD1 is a possible D gene (5 bases). Trimming stripped 5 bases from V and 4 bases from J, with 14 bases between. The CDR3 is made up of 13 amino acids. Germline V CDR1 and CDR2: SQVTM, ANQGSEA. CDR3 loop: CSVPLMGGTEAFF. The CDR3 DNA reads TGCAGCGTTCCGTTGATGGGGGGCACTGAAGCTTTCTTT.

J is TRBJ2-1 and V is TRBV6-4; tentatively, D is TRBD1 or TRBD2 (5 bases each). This CDR3 region has 14 residues. Looked up from germline, CDR1 is MRHNA and CDR2 is SNTAGT. The V gene lost 4 bases and the J gene lost 6 bases, with 13 bases spanning the gap. In DNA, the CDR3 is TGTGCCAGCAGTGTGTTAGGGGCGGGCAATGAGCAGTTCTTC. It codes for CASSVLGAGNEQFF.

The V and J genes are TRBV7-9 and TRBJ2-3, with 9 bases lining up with TRBD2. After removal of 5 bases from V and 0 bases from J, the junction contained 6 bases not matched to a gene. Germline lookup yields CDR1 SEHNR and CDR2 FQNEAQ (reference sequence). The CDR3 loop spans 16 amino acids. The CDR3 protein is CASSTLAGLSTDTQYF. DNA of the CDR3: TGTGCCAGCAGCACCCTAGCGGGGTTGAGCACAGATACGCAGTATTTT. The whole variable domain, remainder taken from reference TRBV7-9 and TRBJ2-3, is DTGVSQNPRHKITKRGQNVTFRCDPISEHNRLYWYRQTLGQGPEFLTYFQNEAQLEKSRLLSDRFSAERPKGSFSTLEIQRTEQGDSAMYLCASSTLAGLSTDTQYFGPGTRLTVL.

The chain combines TRBV6-5 with TRBJ2-5; maybe TRBD2 (5 bases). Germline V gene data show CDR1 as MNHEY and CDR2 as SVGAGI. Trimming left V 6 bases short and J 5 bases short, with 16 bases between. CDR3 length: 14 amino acids. CDR3 protein: CASSNLEGWETQYF. DNA for the CDR3: TGTGCCAGCAGCAACCTAGAGGGATGGGAGACCCAGTACTTC.

This chain joins TRBV2 and TRBJ2-1, with TRBD2 matching 9 bases. The CDR3 extends over 17 amino acids. The V gene end was trimmed by 6 bases and the J gene end by 0 bases; junction bases not matched to a gene: 9. Germline loops: CDR1 SNHLY, CDR2 FYNNEI. CDR3 residues: CASSNSGSESSYNEQFF. The CDR3, as DNA: TGTGCCAGCAGCAATAGCGGGAGTGAGAGCTCCTACAATGAGCAGTTCTTC.

V and J are TRBV11-2 and TRBJ2-1; 11 bases match TRBD2. Germline V gene sequence: CDR1 SGHAT, CDR2 FQNNGV. This CDR3 has 15 amino acids. The V segment lost 1 base and the J segment 6 bases; nucleotides outside the gene matches: 2. The CDR3 loop reads CASSLVGTSGNEQFF. DNA of the CDR3: TGTGCCAGCAGCTTAGTCGGGACTAGCGGCAATGAGCAGTTCTTC.

The rearrangement links TRBV29-1 to TRBJ1-2, with 7 nucleotides matching TRBD1. Losses at the gene ends were 8 bases for V and 5 bases for J; bases not matched to a gene: 17. Germline CDR1 is SQVTM and CDR2 is ANQGSEA. The CDR3 consists of 15 residues. This CDR3 is CSPDRAAEGGYGYTF. DNA of the CDR3: TGCAGCCCTGACAGGGCCGCGGAGGGGGGTTATGGCTACACCTTC.

The genes are TRBV7-6 and TRBJ2-3, with a tentative D call TRBD2 (5 bases). The length of the CDR3 is 16 residues. V lost 5 bases to trimming and J lost 3 bases, with 18 bases between them. CDR1 and CDR2 from the germline V gene are SGHVS and FNYEAQ. DNA of the CDR3: TGTGCCAGCAGCCCCGTAGCGCCCATAGGAACAGATACGCAGTATTTT. This sequence encodes CASSPVAPIGTDTQYF. The full variable domain, completed using reference TRBV7-6 and TRBJ2-3, is GAGVSQSPRYKVTKRGQDVALRCDPISGHVSLYWYRQALGQGPEFLTYFNYEAQQDKSGLPNDRFSAERPEGSISTLTIQRTEQRDSAMYRCASSPVAPIGTDTQYFGPGTRLTVL.

A word on this clone: This sample also contains other DNA sequences that code for the same CDR3. V usage is TRBV28 and J usage is TRBJ2-7; 7 nucleotides align to TRBD1. The V gene's germline CDR1 is MDHEN and CDR2 SYDVKM. The V and J ends lost 5 bases and 4 bases, in that order; junction bases with no gene match: 8. CDR3 length: 14 amino acids. CDR3 protein: CASSPRDRGYEQYF. The CDR3 nucleotides read TGTGCCAGCAGTCCCCGGGACAGAGGGTACGAGCAGTACTTC.

The J gene is TRBJ2-7, the V gene TRBV4-3; TRBD2 is a possible D gene (5 bases). Trimming removed 1 base from V and 2 bases from J, with 12 bases in between. The V gene's germline CDR1 is LGHNA and CDR2 YSLEER. This CDR3 region has 15 residues. The CDR3 coding sequence is TGCGCCAGCAGCCAAGGATCCGGCGGGCCCTACGAGCAGTACTTC. It yields the protein CASSQGSGGPYEQYF.

The gene calls are TRBV5-6 and TRBJ1-1, with D tentatively TRBD1 (5 bases). From germline, CDR1 is SGHDT and CDR2 YYEEEE. Trimming stripped 1 base from V and 1 base from J, with 11 bases between. The CDR3 is made up of 15 amino acids. CDR3 bases: TGTGCCAGCAGCTTGCGAAGACAGTCGAACACTGAAGCTTTCTTT. Its translation: CASSLRRQSNTEAFF.

This sequence joins TRBV28 and TRBJ2-7, with a tentative D call TRBD2 (6 bases). Germline-derived CDR1 and CDR2 are MDHEN and SYDVKM. The V end was cut by 8 bases, the J end by 4 bases, with 18 bases between. The CDR3 is 14 residues long. The CDR3: CASRLRGIRYEQYF. DNA for the CDR3: TGTGCCAGCCGCTTGCGCGGGATAAGGTACGAGCAGTACTTC.

In its sample, this clone was seen once. The chain combines TRBV7-6 with TRBJ2-7; no definite D call. This CDR3 contains 15 residues. V lost 2 bases to trimming and J lost 1 base, with 12 bases between them. In germline, CDR1 is SGHVS, CDR2 FNYEAQ. CDR3 bases: TGTGCCAGCAGCTTAAACGAAGGTGTTTCCTACGAGCAGTACTTC. Amino acids: CASSLNEGVSYEQYF. Supplemented by reference TRBV7-6 and TRBJ2-7, the full variable domain reads GAGVSQSPRYKVTKRGQDVALRCDPISGHVSLYWYRQALGQGPEFLTYFNYEAQQDKSGLPNDRFSAERPEGSISTLTIQRTEQRDSAMYRCASSLNEGVSYEQYFGPGTRLTVT.

The J gene is TRBJ1-1, the V gene TRBV28, with TRBD1 identical over 8 bases. Germline loops: CDR1 MDHEN, CDR2 SYDVKM. CDR3 length equals 14 residues. V lost 6 bases to trimming and J lost 4 bases; unmatched junction nucleotides: 7. CDR3 in amino acids: CASSPFQGATEAFF. DNA for the CDR3: TGTGCCAGCAGCCCTTTTCAGGGGGCCACTGAAGCTTTCTTT. The whole variable domain, filled in from reference TRBV28 and TRBJ1-1, reads DVKVTQSSRYLVKRTGEKVFLECVQDMDHENMFWYRQDPGLGLRLIYFSYDVKMKEKGDIPEGYSVSREKKERFSLILESASTNQTSMYLCASSPFQGATEAFFGQGTRLTVV.

On this clone itself: Other DNA variants within this sample encode the same CDR3. This chain links TRBV6-1 with TRBJ2-7; a possible D gene is TRBD2 (5 bases). The CDR3 runs 11 residues. V gave up 6 bases and J gave up 4 bases, with 7 bases separating them. The germline CDR1 and CDR2 sequences are MNHNS and SASEGT. For the CDR3, the DNA is TGTGCCAGCAGAGGCGGGTACGAGCAGTACTTC. As protein: CASRGGYEQYF.

V gene TRBV28 combines with J gene TRBJ2-7; 7 bases align to TRBD1. Per germline, CDR1 MDHEN and CDR2 SYDVKM. This CDR3 has 15 amino acids. V gave up 5 bases and J gave up 0 bases; unmatched junction bases: 7. The chain's CDR3 is CASSNGQEDSYEQYF. DNA for the CDR3: TGTGCCAGCAGTAATGGACAGGAGGACTCCTACGAGCAGTACTTC.

The gene calls are TRBV4-1 and TRBJ1-1; unclear D gene. Trimming took 4 bases from V and 1 from J, leaving 16 bases between them. In germline, CDR1 is MGHRA, CDR2 YSYEKL. CDR3 length equals 16 residues. The CDR3 protein is CASSPIRESENTEAFF. The CDR3 nucleotides are TGCGCCAGCAGCCCGATCCGGGAATCGGAGAACACTGAAGCTTTCTTT.

Turning to this clone: The sample has other DNA sequences that encode this CDR3 too. This chain connects TRBV5-6 to TRBJ2-2, with D unclear. Germline V gives CDR1 SGHDT, CDR2 YYEEEE. Trimming took 2 bases from V and 5 from J, leaving 7 bases between them. This CDR3 spans 13 amino acids. The CDR3 loop reads CASSFPNTGELFF. The DNA for the CDR3 is TGTGCCAGCAGCTTCCCAAATACCGGGGAGCTGTTTTTT.

The chain employs TRBV19 and TRBJ2-3, with D maybe TRBD2 (5 bases). Germline V CDR1 and CDR2: LNHDA, SQIVND (reference sequence). CDR3 size: 15 residues. The V gene lost 3 bases and the J gene lost 1 base, with 11 bases spanning the gap. In nucleotides, the CDR3 is TGTGCCAGTAGTATGAGGGAGACCCGCACAGATACGCAGTATTTT. It encodes CASSMRETRTDTQYF.

This chain links TRBV4-1 with TRBJ2-4, with D uncertain. Germline V gene sequence: CDR1 MGHRA, CDR2 YSYEKL. V was clipped by 0 bases and J by 5 bases, with 17 bases between them. The CDR3 consists of 17 residues. DNA for the CDR3: TGCGCCAGCAGCCAAGATTTCGGTCACCAGGTCGAAAACATTCAGTACTTC. Translated: CASSQDFGHQVENIQYF.

The chain recombines TRBV30 with TRBJ2-1, with 14 bases that match TRBD2. Germline-derived CDR1 and CDR2 are GTSNPN and SVGIG (reference sequence). The V segment lost 2 bases and the J segment 8 bases; nucleotides outside the gene matches: 8. The CDR3 loop spans 16 amino acids. The CDR3: CAWSIGLAGGADEQFF. The CDR3 nucleotides read TGTGCCTGGAGTATAGGACTAGCGGGAGGAGCCGATGAGCAGTTCTTC.